This T cell receptor (beta chain) was captured by sequencing in a study of blood T cell repertoires in COVID-19. In the study overall: Acute-phase and convalescent COVID-19 samples originated in the United States, Italy and Spain. T cells, B-cell-depleted T cells, or PBMCs supplied cDNA or gDNA.

Trimming removed 1 base from V and 4 bases from J; junction bases left unmatched: 3. The CDR3 sequence is 16 residues long. Germline CDR1 MNHEY, CDR2 SVGAGI. In the original processing: The assay estimated nucleated cells by amplifying reference gene primers. Sequenced by immunoSEQ multiplex PCR; TCRdb stores in-frame clones only, minus some. Clone size and V and J calls were adopted from that table, with D and trimming inferred from the DNA. The sample carries about 210,000 clones, 92% recorded once. The sample was peripheral blood. The sequence came from a man under 40 with acute or convalescent COVID-19. The V call is TRBV6-5, the J call TRBJ2-1; 11 bases match TRBD2. The CDR3 is CASSYLTSGGYNEQFF. For the CDR3, the DNA is TGTGCCAGCAGTTACTTAACTAGCGGGGGTTACAATGAGCAGTTCTTC.